These 14 T cell receptor beta chains were sequenced from one sample in a study of blood T cell repertoires in COVID-19 (dated by TCRdb to 2020 to 2022). Receptor amplification or capture employed the immunoSEQ multiplex PCR assay. TCRdb provides this immuneACCESS table in a form limited to in-frame rearrangements. Some clones are lacking; in checked studies, under half of them reflect an unresolved V gene, and why the rest are absent is not known. Counted in this sample were 95,000 to 150,000 clones; about 80% of them appeared once. 3.5% to 4% of the sample is taken by the ten largest. Sequencing input: peripheral blood. The receptor set was obtained from a woman aged 50 to 65 with acute or convalescent COVID-19.

This sequence joins TRBV10-3 and TRBJ2-7; D is perhaps TRBD2 (5 bases). V was clipped by 3 bases and J by 7 bases, with 16 bases between them. The CDR3 spans 14 residues. The V gene's germline CDR1 is ENHRY and CDR2 SYGVKD. The chain's CDR3 is CAISEQRVSGEQYF. The DNA of the CDR3 is TGTGCCATCAGTGAACAGCGAGTGTCGGGGGAGCAGTACTTC.

The rearrangement links TRBV6-6 to TRBJ2-1; the match to TRBD2 covers 9 bases. Looked up from germline, CDR1 is MNHNY and CDR2 is SVGAGI (reference sequence). The CDR3 consists of 15 residues. Unmatched junction bases numbered 9, after V lost 3 bases and J lost 9 bases. The CDR3 DNA reads TGTGCCAGCAGTTATGGACTAGCGTCCTTGAGTGAGCAGTTCTTC. Translated, it gives CASSYGLASLSEQFF.

The gene calls are TRBV6-2 or TRBV6-3 and TRBJ2-7; 10 positions match TRBD2. The CDR3 contains 16 residues. V lost 4 bases and J lost 2; bases outside the gene matches: 8. Per the germline V gene, CDR1 is MNHEY and CDR2 is SVGEGT. CDR3 region: CASSSISGGRPYEQYF. The DNA for the CDR3 is TGTGCCAGCAGTTCTATTAGCGGGGGGCGTCCCTACGAGCAGTACTTC.

This chain joins TRBV6-1 and TRBJ1-5; no clear D gene. CDR3 size: 16 residues. The V and J ends lost 4 bases and 3 bases respectively, with 16 bases between them. Looked up from germline, CDR1 is MNHNS and CDR2 is SASEGT. The CDR3 region is CASSGLRAGYNQPQHF. The CDR3 DNA reads as TGTGCCAGCAGTGGATTACGTGCGGGTTACAATCAGCCCCAGCATTTT.

The genes are TRBV3-1 (or the pseudogene TRBV3-2) and TRBJ2-3; D is uncertain. Germline CDR1 reads LGHDT; CDR2 reads YNNKEL (reference sequence). The CDR3 totals 14 residues. Trimming stripped 4 bases from V and 3 bases from J, with 11 bases between. CDR3 DNA: TGTGCCAGCAGCCGAAGAGGCGGAACAGATACGCAGTATTTT. Protein sequence: CASSRRGGTDTQYF.

In its sample, this clone was seen once. The chain is built from TRBV11-2 and TRBJ1-1; D not certain. The CDR3 has 16 amino acids. In germline, CDR1 is SGHAT, CDR2 FQNNGV. Trimming left V 4 bases short and J 7 bases short, with 22 bases between. The CDR3 DNA reads TGTGCCAGCAGCTCCCTTCGACGGGAATACAGAGATGAAGCTTTCTTT. Its translation: CASSSLRREYRDEAFF.

This clone was detected many times. The rearrangement uses TRBV5-1 and TRBJ2-1; 7 bases match TRBD1. V shed 5 bases, J shed 3 bases, and the junction held 5 bases outside the gene matches. Per the germline V gene, CDR1 is SGHRS and CDR2 is YFSETQ. This CDR3 comprises 14 residues. This CDR3 reads CASSTGAGYNEQFF. Written as DNA, the CDR3 is TGCGCCAGCAGTACAGGGGCGGGCTACAATGAGCAGTTCTTC.

The table lists this clone with a few counts. The chain employs TRBV3-1 (or the pseudogene TRBV3-2) and TRBJ2-5; D gene uncertain. In germline, CDR1 is LGHDT, CDR2 YNNKEL (reference sequence). Deletions cut 4 bases from V and 4 bases from J, with 10 bases between. This CDR3 region has 13 residues. The CDR3 region has the DNA TGTGCCAGCAGCCTTAACAGTGGAGAGACCCAGTACTTC. It encodes CASSLNSGETQYF.

V is TRBV28 and J is TRBJ2-2; D perhaps matches TRBD2 (6 bases). Germline values: CDR1 MDHEN, CDR2 SYDVKM. This CDR3 comprises 12 residues. V was clipped by 6 bases and J by 6 bases, with 8 bases between them. CDR3 amino acids: CASRRDSGELFF. CDR3 nucleotide sequence: TGTGCCAGCAGGCGGGATTCCGGGGAGCTGTTTTTT. The variable domain in full, with the rest retrieved from reference TRBV28 and TRBJ2-2, is DVKVTQSSRYLVKRTGEKVFLECVQDMDHENMFWYRQDPGLGLRLIYFSYDVKMKEKGDIPEGYSVSREKKERFSLILESASTNQTSMYLCASRRDSGELFFGEGSRLTVL.

V is TRBV3-1 (or the pseudogene TRBV3-2) and J is TRBJ2-4; 7 nucleotides agree with TRBD1. The ends lost 1 base at V and 3 bases at J; junction bases unmatched: 9. The length of the CDR3 is 17 residues. Germline-derived CDR1 and CDR2 are LGHDT and YNNKEL (reference sequence). The CDR3 nucleotides read TGTGCCAGCAGCCAAGCTAGGGCCGGGACAGTCAAAAACATTCAGTACTTC. This translates into CASSQARAGTVKNIQYF.

The V gene is TRBV5-4, the J gene TRBJ1-2; possible D gene TRBD1, 6 bases. CDR1 is SGHNT, CDR2 YYREEE, per germline (reference sequence). The CDR3 is 13 residues long. V was trimmed by 2 bases and J by 3 bases, leaving 8 bases between them. CDR3 residues: CASSFAGDYGYTF. DNA for the CDR3: TGTGCCAGCAGCTTCGCAGGGGACTATGGCTACACCTTC.

This clone came up a few times. The V call is TRBV2, the J call TRBJ1-2; TRBD1 might be the D (6 bases). The germline V gene has CDR1 SNHLY and CDR2 FYNNEI. Deletions cut 4 bases from V and 1 base from J, with 10 bases between. CDR3 length: 14 residues. CDR3 loop: CASSVDRRNYGYTF. DNA of the CDR3: TGTGCCAGCAGTGTGGACAGACGTAACTATGGCTACACCTTC.

J is TRBJ1-6 and V is TRBV5-1; TRBD1 might be the D (5 bases). The germline V gene encodes CDR1 SGHRS and CDR2 YFSETQ. The CDR3 is made up of 14 amino acids. The V end was cut by 3 bases, the J end by 6 bases, with 10 bases between. The CDR3 bases are TGCGCCAGCAGCTCGACGGACATTAATTCACCCCTCCACTTT. Its protein is CASSSTDINSPLHF.

The rearrangement joins TRBV27 to TRBJ1-4; a possible D gene is TRBD1 (6 bases). Germline-derived CDR1 and CDR2 are MNHEY and SMNVEV (reference sequence). The CDR3 contains 14 residues. Between the trimmed V and J ends, which lost 8 bases and 6 bases, there was a span of 16 bases. Written as DNA, the CDR3 is TGTGCCAGCGCCCCCCGGGGGGGCGATGAAAAACTGTTTTTT. It encodes CASAPRGGDEKLFF.